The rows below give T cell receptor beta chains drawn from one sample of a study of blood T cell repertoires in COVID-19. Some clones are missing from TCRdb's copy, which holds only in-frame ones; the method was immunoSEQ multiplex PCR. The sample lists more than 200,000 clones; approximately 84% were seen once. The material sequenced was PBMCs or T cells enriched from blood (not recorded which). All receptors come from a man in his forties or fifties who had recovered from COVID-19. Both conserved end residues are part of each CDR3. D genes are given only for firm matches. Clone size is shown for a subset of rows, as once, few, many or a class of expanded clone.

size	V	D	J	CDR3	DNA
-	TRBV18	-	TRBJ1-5	CASSLSGLANQPQHF	TGTGCCAGCTCACTTTCGGGGTTAGCAAATCAGCCCCAGCATTTT
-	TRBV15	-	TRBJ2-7	CATSRDYDSGYEQYF	TGTGCCACCAGCAGAGATTATGACTCGGGGTACGAGCAGTACTTC
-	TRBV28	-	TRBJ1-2	CATPPFPLYGYTF	TGTGCCACTCCCCCGTTCCCCCTATATGGCTACACCTTC
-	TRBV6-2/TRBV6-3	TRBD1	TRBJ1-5	CASSPIATGGRQPQHF	TGTGCCAGCAGTCCGATAGCGACAGGGGGCCGGCAGCCCCAGCATTTT
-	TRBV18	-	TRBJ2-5	CASRGGRETQYF	TGTGCCAGCCGGGGAGGAAGAGAGACCCAGTACTTC
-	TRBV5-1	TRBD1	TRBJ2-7	CASSLETGLIGDEQYF	TGCGCCAGCAGCTTAGAGACAGGGCTTATTGGAGACGAGCAGTACTTC
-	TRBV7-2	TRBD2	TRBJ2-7	CASSLRTGSGGGKYEQYF	TGTGCCAGCAGCCTACGTACGGGGAGCGGGGGGGGAAAGTACGAGCAGTACTTC
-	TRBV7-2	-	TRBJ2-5	CASSLARGTQETQYF	TGTGCCAGCAGCCTCGCTCGGGGGACTCAAGAGACCCAGTACTTC
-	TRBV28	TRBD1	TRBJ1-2	CAAGTAYGYTF	TGTGCCGCCGGGACAGCCTATGGCTACACCTTC
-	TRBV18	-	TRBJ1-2	CASSPVTGRTSGYGYTF	TGTGCCAGCTCACCAGTGACAGGAAGGACGAGCGGCTATGGCTACACCTTC
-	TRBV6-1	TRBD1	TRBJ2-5	CASSEGTGETQYF	TGTGCCAGCAGTGAAGGGACAGGAGAGACCCAGTACTTC
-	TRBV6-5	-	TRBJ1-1	CASRDLQDGWTEAFF	TGTGCCAGCAGGGACCTACAGGACGGTTGGACTGAAGCTTTCTTT
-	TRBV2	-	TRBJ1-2	CASNGDYGYTF	TGTGCCAGCAACGGGGACTATGGCTACACCTTC
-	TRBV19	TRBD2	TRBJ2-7	CASREASGAPRQYF	TGTGCCAGTAGAGAGGCTAGCGGGGCTCCACGGCAGTACTTC
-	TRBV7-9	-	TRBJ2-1	CASSLKQGYNEQFF	TGTGCCAGCAGCTTAAAACAGGGATACAATGAGCAGTTCTTC
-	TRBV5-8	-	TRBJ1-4	CASSLASGKQKLFF	TGTGCCAGCAGCTTGGCCTCCGGGAAGCAAAAACTGTTTTTT
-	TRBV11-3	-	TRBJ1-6	CASSLSGRNSPLHF	TGTGCCAGCAGCTTATCAGGCCGGAATTCACCCCTCCACTTT
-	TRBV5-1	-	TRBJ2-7	CASSLGQYEQYF	TGCGCCAGCAGCTTGGGACAGTACGAGCAGTACTTC
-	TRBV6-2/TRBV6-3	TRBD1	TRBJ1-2	CASSDRVVYGYTF	TGTGCCAGCAGCGACAGGGTAGTCTATGGCTACACCTTC
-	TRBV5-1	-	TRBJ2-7	CASSLGQGGPYEQYF	TGCGCCAGCAGCTTGGGTCAGGGGGGTCCCTACGAGCAGTACTTC
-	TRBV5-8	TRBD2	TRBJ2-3	CASAPGTSGTDTQYF	TGTGCCAGCGCCCCAGGGACTAGCGGCACAGATACGCAGTATTTT
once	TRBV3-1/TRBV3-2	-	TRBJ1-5	CASSQGSYLSNQPQHF	TGTGCCAGCAGCCAAGGCTCCTACCTTAGCAATCAGCCCCAGCATTTT
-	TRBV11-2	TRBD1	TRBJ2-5	CASSPSPGGQETQYF	TGTGCCAGCAGCCCCAGTCCAGGGGGCCAAGAGACCCAGTACTTC
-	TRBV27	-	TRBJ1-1	CASSWGAEAFF	TGTGCCAGCAGTTGGGGCGCTGAAGCTTTCTTT
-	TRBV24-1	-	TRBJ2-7	CATSDPGGGEVVEQYF	TGTGCCACCAGTGACCCGGGTGGCGGGGAGGTGGTCGAGCAGTACTTC
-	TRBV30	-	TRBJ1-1	CAWSYGMNTEAFF	TGTGCCTGGAGTTACGGGATGAACACTGAAGCTTTCTTT
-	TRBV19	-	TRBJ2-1	CASSIVGGPSNEQFF	TGTGCCAGTAGTATAGTGGGGGGGCCAAGTAATGAGCAGTTCTTC
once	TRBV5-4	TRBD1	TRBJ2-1	CASSRGQATDEQFF	TGTGCCAGCAGCCGGGGACAGGCCACGGATGAGCAGTTCTTC
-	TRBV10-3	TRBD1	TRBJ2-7	CAIGFRGGIAPEQYF	TGTGCCATCGGGTTTAGAGGGGGCATAGCTCCGGAGCAGTACTTC
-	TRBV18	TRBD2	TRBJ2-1	CASSPASGSNEQFF	TGTGCCAGCTCACCGGCTAGCGGGAGCAATGAGCAGTTCTTC
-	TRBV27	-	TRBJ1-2	CASSLGRGTEGYTF	TGTGCCAGCAGTTTAGGACGAGGGACTGAAGGCTACACCTTC
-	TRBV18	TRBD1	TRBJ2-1	CASSAFSGTDGLNEQFF	TGTGCCAGCTCAGCCTTTTCCGGGACAGACGGCCTCAATGAGCAGTTCTTC
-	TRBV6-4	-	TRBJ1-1	CASSSGQKAFF	TGTGCCAGCAGTTCCGGACAGAAAGCTTTCTTT
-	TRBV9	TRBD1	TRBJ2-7	CASSVAGTGSSYEQYF	TGTGCCAGCAGCGTAGCCGGGACAGGAAGCTCCTACGAGCAGTACTTC
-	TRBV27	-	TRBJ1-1	CASSYRADSMNTEAFF	TGTGCCAGCAGTTATCGCGCGGACAGCATGAACACTGAAGCTTTCTTT
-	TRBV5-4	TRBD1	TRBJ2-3	CASSSGQGERTDTQYF	TGTGCCAGCAGTTCGGGACAGGGGGAACGCACAGATACGCAGTATTTT
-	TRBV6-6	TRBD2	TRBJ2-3	CASRKGLAGITDTQYF	TGTGCCAGCCGCAAGGGACTAGCGGGGATCACAGATACGCAGTATTTT
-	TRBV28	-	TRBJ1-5	CASSLAGYQPQHF	TGTGCCAGCAGTTTGGCCGGGTATCAGCCCCAGCATTTT
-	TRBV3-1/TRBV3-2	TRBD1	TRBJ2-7	CASSHPGTGGVEQYF	TGTGCCAGCAGCCACCCCGGGACAGGGGGTGTGGAGCAGTACTTC